The 26 T cell receptor beta chains reported below all come from one sample, sequenced in a study of blood T cells in healthy people across ages. The authors ran a second PCR of about 6 to 11 cycles using a sample-barcoded 5' primer and a J-beta primer mix. TCRdb re-called the 5' RACE reads through MiXCR, storing one row per CDR3 protein. The table lists 1.6 million or so distinct CDR3 sequences, 34% of them singletons. Sequenced input: blood. Receptor source: a woman in her twenties or thirties in good health.

The table lists this clonotype with a few counts. This rearrangement joins TRBV20-1 to TRBJ2-5; 10 bases are a match to TRBD2. The CDR3 has 16 amino acids. With 5 bases clipped from V and 2 bases from J, the junction kept 11 bases outside the gene matches. The germline V gene has CDR1 DFQATT and CDR2 SNEGSKA (reference sequence). The CDR3 spells CSAPKRLAGFQETQYF. CDR3 bases: TGCAGTGCTCCCAAGAGACTAGCGGGCTTTCAAGAGACCCAGTACTTC.

This clonotype has only a few counts. This chain connects TRBV15 to TRBJ2-2; 7 bases map to TRBD2. Losses at the gene ends were 1 base for V and 1 base for J; bases not matched to a gene: 6. This CDR3 spans 17 amino acids. The germline gives CDR1 LNHNV, CDR2 YYDKDF (reference sequence). CDR3 in DNA: TGTGCCACCAGCAGAGCTTACGGGGGGTTGAACACCGGGGAGCTGTTTTTT. It translates to CATSRAYGGLNTGELFF.

The V and J genes are TRBV6-5 and TRBJ2-5; 11 nucleotides line up with TRBD2. CDR3 length: 16 amino acids. Trimming took 5 bases from V and 1 from J; bases not matched to a gene: 6. The germline gives CDR1 MNHEY, CDR2 SVGAGI. The CDR3 bases are TGTGCCAGCAGTATCTTACTAGCGGGAGTCCAAGAGACCCAGTACTTC. The encoded protein is CASSILLAGVQETQYF.

This chain links TRBV13 with TRBJ1-2, with 9 bases fitting TRBD1. Germline assignment: CDR1 PRHDT and CDR2 FYEKMQ (reference sequence). This CDR3 comprises 16 residues. Trimming at V came to 0 bases and at J to 4 bases, leaving 6 bases not matched to a gene. The CDR3 loop is CASSLGGTGNRYGYTF. The CDR3 coding sequence is TGTGCCAGCAGCTTAGGGGGGACAGGGAACCGCTATGGCTACACCTTC.

The gene calls are TRBV7-9 and TRBJ1-2, with 7 nucleotides matching TRBD1. V dropped 4 bases and J dropped 4; count of bases not matched to a gene: 6. The CDR3 loop spans 14 amino acids. The germline V gene has CDR1 SEHNR and CDR2 FQNEAQ (reference sequence). The DNA for the CDR3 is TGTGCCAGCAGCTGGGGGACAGATTTCTATGGCTACACCTTC. It encodes CASSWGTDFYGYTF.

The chain carries TRBV7-8 and TRBJ2-5; no clear D. The germline CDR1 and CDR2 sequences are SGHVS and FQNEAQ. There are 14 residues in the CDR3. Trimming pared 5 bases from V and 2 bases from J, leaving 12 bases between. CDR3 nucleotide sequence: TGTGCCAGCAGCCCCCTTCCTGAGCAAGAGACCCAGTACTTC. Translating gives CASSPLPEQETQYF. The variable domain in full, completed from reference TRBV7-8 and TRBJ2-5, reads GAGVSQSPRYKVAKRGQDVALRCDPISGHVSLFWYQQALGQGPEFLTYFQNEAQLDKSGLPSDRFFAERPEGSVSTLKIQRTQQEDSAVYLCASSPLPEQETQYFGPGTRLLVL.

This clonotype is a singleton in its sample. CDR3 protein: CASRLVGSLEPFF. For the CDR3, the DNA is TGTGCCAGCAGGTTGGTCGGGAGCCTGGAACCTTTCTTT. The chain carries TRBV12-3 or TRBV12-4 and TRBJ1-1; no firm D call. This CDR3 is 13 amino acids long. Trimming stripped 6 bases from V and 12 bases from J, with 20 bases between.

As DNA, the CDR3 is TGCGCCAGCAGCTCTTCGAGCTCTGGGGCCAACGTCCTGACTTTC. This translates into CASSSSSSGANVLTF. The chain joins TRBV5-1 to TRBJ2-6, with D unresolved. V lost 3 bases, J lost 0 bases, and 7 bases lay in between. This CDR3 is 15 amino acids long. In germline, CDR1 is SGHRS, CDR2 YFSETQ.

V is TRBV7-8 and J is TRBJ2-5, with D hard to call. Germline CDR1 is SGHVS and CDR2 is FQNEAQ. The V end lost 6 bases, the J end lost 5 bases, and 19 bases lay between the germline ends. There are 15 residues in the CDR3. The CDR3 is CASSNGLHYRETQYF. CDR3 DNA sequence: TGTGCCAGCAGTAACGGGCTCCACTATAGGGAGACCCAGTACTTC.

The chain combines TRBV29-1 with TRBJ1-1, with a possible D match to TRBD1 (6 bases). The germline gives CDR1 SQVTM, CDR2 ANQGSEA. Trimming stripped 4 bases from V and 6 bases from J, with 18 bases between. This CDR3 has 14 residues. In DNA form, the CDR3 reads TGCAGCGTTGTACAACAGGGCGGAGTATCTGAAGCTTTCTTT. Translation gives CSVVQQGGVSEAFF.

V is TRBV5-6 and J is TRBJ1-2; D gene unclear. The germline V gene encodes CDR1 SGHDT and CDR2 YYEEEE. Trimming left V 0 bases short and J 8 bases short, with 17 bases between. This CDR3 spans 15 amino acids. CDR3 sequence (DNA): TGTGCCAGCAGCTTGGAAAGGGCGTTCGGTAGCGGCTACACCTTC. As protein: CASSLERAFGSGYTF. The full variable domain, rest sourced from reference TRBV5-6 and TRBJ1-2, is DAGVTQSPTHLIKTRGQQVTLRCSPKSGHDTVSWYQQALGQGPQFIFQYYEEEERQRGNFPDRFSGHQFPNYSSELNVNALLLGDSALYLCASSLERAFGSGYTFGSGTRLTVV.

This clonotype was seen only a few times. The gene calls are TRBV12-3 or TRBV12-4 and TRBJ2-5; a weak D match, TRBD2 (7 bases). V dropped 5 bases and J dropped 0 bases, with 16 bases sitting between them. The CDR3 has 16 amino acids. CDR3 coding DNA: TGTGCCAGCAGTCCCCTTGCGGGGGCGTACCAAGAGACCCAGTACTTC. It is translated as CASSPLAGAYQETQYF.

Details on this clonotype: An end of the junction does not agree with germline; a read error may underlie this. This chain connects TRBV19 to TRBJ2-7; D may be TRBD2 (6 bases). This CDR3 has 15 amino acids. The V gene's germline CDR1 is LNHDA and CDR2 SQIVND (reference sequence). The CDR3 spells CASSNGASASYEQYF. CDR3 nucleotide sequence: TGTGCCAGCAGTAATGGGGCTAGCGCATCCTACGAGCAGTACTTC.

This clonotype was seen a handful of times. V is TRBV2 and J is TRBJ1-1; a possible D gene is TRBD1 (5 bases). The germline V gene encodes CDR1 SNHLY and CDR2 FYNNEI. Between the trimmed V and J ends, which lost 0 bases and 6 bases, there was a span of 11 bases. CDR3 length equals 14 residues. The CDR3 nucleotides are TGTGCCAGCAGTGAAGCAAGGGGTAAGGCTGAAGCTTTCTTT. Amino acids: CASSEARGKAEAFF.

The CDR3 sequence: CASSEGSGASYEQYF. CDR3 coding DNA: TGCGCCAGCAGTGAGGGTAGCGGGGCCTCCTACGAGCAGTACTTC. The rearrangement joins TRBV10-2 to TRBJ2-7, with 8 bases fitting TRBD2. The CDR3 spans 15 residues. The J segment lost 0 bases and the V segment lost 2 bases, leaving 3 bases of the junction unmatched. The germline CDR1 and CDR2 sequences are WSHSY and SAAADI.

The J gene is TRBJ2-5, the V gene TRBV6-5; D gene unclear. Looked up from germline, CDR1 is MNHEY and CDR2 is SVGAGI. The CDR3 sequence is 8 residues long. DNA of the CDR3: TGTCTCTACAATGAGCAGTACTTC. Its translation is CLYNEQYF.

The V call is TRBV7-9, the J call TRBJ2-1; D is possibly TRBD1 or TRBD2 (6 bases each). Germline V gene data show CDR1 as SEHNR and CDR2 as FQNEAQ (reference sequence). The CDR3 spans 15 residues. The ends were cut back, 8 bases at V and 2 bases at J, with 16 bases in the middle. CDR3 loop: CASEKQGGAYNEQFF. In nucleotides, the CDR3 is TGTGCCAGCGAAAAACAGGGAGGTGCCTACAATGAGCAGTTCTTC.

This clonotype showed up many times. In DNA form, the CDR3 reads TGCAGCGTTGGGGGGAGTACTAACTATGGCTACACCTTC. This gives the protein CSVGGSTNYGYTF. The rearrangement links TRBV29-1 to TRBJ1-2, with D maybe TRBD1 (5 bases). Germline V gene sequence: CDR1 SQVTM, CDR2 ANQGSEA. Trimming removed 4 bases from V and 0 bases from J, with 9 bases in between. This CDR3 has 13 amino acids.

The J gene is TRBJ2-5, the V gene TRBV12-3 or TRBV12-4, with D maybe TRBD2 (5 bases). The CDR3 consists of 15 residues. V lost 1 base and J lost 5, with 14 bases in between. The CDR3 region is CASSLGWTRGETQYF. Here the CDR3 DNA reads TGTGCCAGCAGTTTAGGATGGACTCGAGGGGAGACCCAGTACTTC.

The gene calls are TRBV30 and TRBJ2-5, with D perhaps TRBD1 (5 bases). CDR1 GTSNPN and CDR2 SVGIG come from the germline V gene (reference sequence). The CDR3 sequence is 15 residues long. Trimming took off 3 bases at V and 1 base at J, with 15 bases between the two ends. CDR3 bases: TGTGCCTGGAGGATCTCGGCAGGGCTCCAAGAGACCCAGTACTTC. This encodes CAWRISAGLQETQYF.

The chain is built from TRBV12-3 or TRBV12-4 and TRBJ2-1; 10 bases line up with TRBD2. The CDR3 is made up of 16 amino acids. With V trimmed by 7 bases and J by 8 bases, 14 bases remained unmatched. The CDR3 DNA sequence: TGTGCCAGCACCAATAACCTAGCGGGGGCGGAGGATGAGCAGTTCTTC. Protein sequence: CASTNNLAGAEDEQFF.

On this clonotype itself: This clone may be a read error of a much larger clone one base away. The rearrangement links TRBV12-3 or TRBV12-4 to TRBJ2-1; the D gene is possibly TRBD1 (6 bases). The CDR3 length is 14 residues. Trimming pared 4 bases from V and 9 bases from J, leaving 16 bases between. For the CDR3, the DNA is TGTGCCAGCAGTTCGGGACAAACTACATTTGAGCAGTTCTTC. It specifies CASSSGQTTFEQFF.

The V gene is TRBV9, the J gene TRBJ2-1, with D possibly being TRBD2 (5 bases). Germline V gene sequence: CDR1 SGDLS, CDR2 YYNGEE. This CDR3 is 15 amino acids long. V was trimmed by 0 bases and J by 6 bases, leaving 13 bases between them. The CDR3 DNA reads as TGTGCCAGCAGCGTAGTGCGGGCCGAGGTCAATGAGCAGTTCTTC. Translated, it gives CASSVVRAEVNEQFF.

This chain joins TRBV7-2 and TRBJ1-1; D is unresolved. Trimming cost V 4 bases and J 11 bases, with 14 bases left between them. This CDR3 spans 12 amino acids. Germline CDR1 and CDR2: SGHTA and FQGNSA. Here the CDR3 reads CASSSAGRTAFF. CDR3 nucleotides: TGTGCCAGCAGCTCCGCCGGACGGACGGCTTTCTTT. Full variable domain (rest looked up from reference TRBV7-2 and TRBJ1-1): GAGVSQSPSNKVTEKGKDVELRCDPISGHTALYWYRQSLGQGLEFLIYFQGNSAPDKSGLPSDRFSAERTGGSVSTLTIQRTQQEDSAVYLCASSSAGRTAFFGQGTRLTVV.

The chain couples TRBV27 to TRBJ1-2; D is perhaps TRBD1 (6 bases). V lost 5 bases, J lost 7 bases, and 17 bases lay in between. Germline V gene data show CDR1 as MNHEY and CDR2 as SMNVEV (reference sequence). CDR3 length: 14 residues. Here the CDR3 reads CASSPPEGGPGYTF. The CDR3 DNA reads as TGTGCCAGCAGTCCGCCCGAAGGGGGGCCTGGCTACACCTTC.

Only a few counts were recorded for this clonotype. The chain recombines TRBV6-5 with TRBJ1-5; D is perhaps TRBD1 (6 bases). The V gene lost 6 bases and the J gene lost 3 bases, with 15 bases spanning the gap. The CDR3 spans 15 residues. Germline CDR1 reads MNHEY; CDR2 reads SVGAGI. The CDR3 DNA is TGTGCCAGCAGCCCCCTCGGGGACACCAATCAGCCCCAGCATTTT. Protein product: CASSPLGDTNQPQHF.